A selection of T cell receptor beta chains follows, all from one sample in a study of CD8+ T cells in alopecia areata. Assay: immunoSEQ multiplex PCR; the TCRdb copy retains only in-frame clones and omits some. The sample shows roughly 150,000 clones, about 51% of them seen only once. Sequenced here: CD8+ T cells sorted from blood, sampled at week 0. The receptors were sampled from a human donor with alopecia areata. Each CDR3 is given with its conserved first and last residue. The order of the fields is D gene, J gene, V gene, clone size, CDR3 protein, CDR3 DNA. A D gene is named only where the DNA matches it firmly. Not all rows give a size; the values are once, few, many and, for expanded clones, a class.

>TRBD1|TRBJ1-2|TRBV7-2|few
CASSLSVTGGGGYTF
TGTGCCAGCAGCTTATCCGTGACAGGGGGCGGCGGCTACACCTTC
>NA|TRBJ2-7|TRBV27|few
CASSLRAGAREQYF
TGTGCCAGCAGCCTCCGGGCCGGGGCTAGGGAGCAGTACTTC
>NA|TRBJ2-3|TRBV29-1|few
CSVDGVGQSTDTQYF
TGCAGCGTTGATGGGGTAGGGCAAAGCACAGATACGCAGTATTTT
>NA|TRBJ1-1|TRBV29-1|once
CSSRGEGGMNTEAFF
TGCAGCTCACGGGGCGAGGGCGGTATGAACACTGAAGCTTTCTTT
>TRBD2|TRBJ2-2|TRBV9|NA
CASSDPSGGAITGELFF
TGTGCCAGCAGCGACCCCAGCGGGGGGGCGATCACCGGGGAGCTGTTTTTT
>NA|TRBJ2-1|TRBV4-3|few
CASSQSRRGLYNEQFF
TGCGCCAGCAGCCAATCCCGGAGGGGTCTATACAATGAGCAGTTCTTC
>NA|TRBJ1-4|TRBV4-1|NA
CASSQVEGGEKLFF
TGCGCCAGCAGCCAAGTAGAGGGGGGTGAAAAACTGTTTTTT
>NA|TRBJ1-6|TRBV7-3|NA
CASSLNAGTNSPLHF
TGTGCCAGCAGCTTAAACGCAGGCACTAATTCACCCCTCCACTTT
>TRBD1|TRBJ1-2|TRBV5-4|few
CASSLASGGTSDIYGYTF
TGTGCCAGCAGCTTGGCGTCAGGGGGGACTTCTGATATTTATGGCTACACCTTC
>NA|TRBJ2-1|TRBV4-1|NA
CASSQHSGNYNEQFF
TGCGCCAGCAGCCAGCATAGCGGAAACTACAATGAGCAGTTCTTC
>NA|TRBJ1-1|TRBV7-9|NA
CASSLAPRRGATEAFF
TGTGCCAGCAGCTTAGCTCCACGACGAGGGGCAACTGAAGCTTTCTTT
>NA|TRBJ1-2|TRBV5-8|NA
CASSPYGYTF
TGTGCCAGCAGCCCGTATGGCTACACCTTC
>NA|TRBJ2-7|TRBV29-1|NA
CSVGLRGRYEQYF
TGCAGCGTTGGGTTGCGGGGTAGGTACGAGCAGTACTTC
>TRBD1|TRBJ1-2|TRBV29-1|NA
CSVEEGNRDRGLGYTF
TGCAGCGTTGAGGAAGGAAACCGGGACAGGGGGCTTGGCTACACCTTC
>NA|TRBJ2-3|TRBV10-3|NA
CAISERELLTDTQYF
TGTGCCATCAGTGAGAGGGAACTTCTCACAGATACGCAGTATTTT
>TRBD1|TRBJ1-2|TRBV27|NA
CASSSTGSNYGYTF
TGTGCCAGCAGTTCGACAGGGTCTAACTATGGCTACACCTTC
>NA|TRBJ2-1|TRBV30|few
CAYMTDGNEQFF
TGTGCCTACATGACAGACGGGAATGAGCAGTTCTTC
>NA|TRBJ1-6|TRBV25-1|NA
CASQNMNSPLHF
TGTGCCAGCCAAAACATGAATTCACCCCTCCACTTT
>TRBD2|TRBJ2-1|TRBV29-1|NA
CSVVRLAGYNEQFF
TGCAGCGTTGTTCGGCTAGCGGGTTACAATGAGCAGTTCTTC
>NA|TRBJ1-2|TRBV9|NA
CASRPQGSYGYTF
TGTGCCAGCAGACCCCAGGGGAGCTATGGCTACACCTTC
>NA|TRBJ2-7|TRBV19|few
CASSMALGLHRQQYF
TGTGCCAGTAGTATGGCTTTAGGCCTCCATCGTCAGCAGTACTTC
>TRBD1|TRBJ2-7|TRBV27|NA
CASSKDTGGIYEQYF
TGTGCCAGCAGTAAGGATACAGGGGGTATTTACGAGCAGTACTTC
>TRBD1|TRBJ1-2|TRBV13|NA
CASSSQGAFYGYTF
TGTGCCAGCAGCTCACAGGGGGCCTTCTATGGCTACACCTTC
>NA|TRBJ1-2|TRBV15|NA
CATSRNRANGYTF
TGTGCCACCAGCAGAAACAGGGCCAATGGCTACACCTTC
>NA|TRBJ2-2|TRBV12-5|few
CASGLVRHGELFF
TGTGCTAGTGGTTTGGTACGGCACGGGGAGCTGTTTTTT
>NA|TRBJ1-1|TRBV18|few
CASEMLTENTEAFF
TGTGCCAGCGAAATGCTTACAGAGAACACTGAAGCTTTCTTT
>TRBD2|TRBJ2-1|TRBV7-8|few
CASSLVAGGYNEQFF
TGTGCCAGCAGCTTAGTAGCGGGGGGGTACAATGAGCAGTTCTTC
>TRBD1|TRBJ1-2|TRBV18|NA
CASSPGDSALRNYGYTF
TGTGCCAGCTCACCGGGGGACAGTGCACTCCGGAACTATGGCTACACCTTC
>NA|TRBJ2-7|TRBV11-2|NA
CASSFPGTYEQYF
TGTGCCAGCAGCTTCCCAGGCACCTACGAGCAGTACTTC
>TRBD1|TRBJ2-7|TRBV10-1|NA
CASSPGQIYEQYF
TGCGCCAGCAGCCCGGGACAGATCTACGAGCAGTACTTC
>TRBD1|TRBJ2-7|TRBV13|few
CASSLGQTSYEQYF
TGTGCCAGCAGCCTGGGACAGACCTCGTACGAGCAGTACTTC
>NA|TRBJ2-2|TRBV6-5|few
CASSYGTYTGELFF
TGTGCCAGCAGTTACGGGACTTACACCGGGGAGCTGTTTTTT
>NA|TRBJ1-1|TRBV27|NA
CASSYSTGEVGTEAFF
TGTGCCAGCAGCTACTCGACAGGAGAGGTGGGCACTGAAGCTTTCTTT
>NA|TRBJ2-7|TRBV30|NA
CAWSVGGDYEQYF
TGTGCCTGGAGTGTTGGAGGGGACTACGAGCAGTACTTC
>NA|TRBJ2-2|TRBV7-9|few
CASSPGGELFF
TGTGCCAGCAGCCCCGGTGGGGAGCTGTTTTTT
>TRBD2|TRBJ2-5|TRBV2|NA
CASAQTSGDRAQYF
TGTGCCAGCGCCCAGACTAGCGGGGACCGTGCCCAGTACTTC
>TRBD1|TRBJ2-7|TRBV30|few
CAWSVQGNEQYF
TGTGCCTGGAGTGTACAGGGGAACGAGCAGTACTTC
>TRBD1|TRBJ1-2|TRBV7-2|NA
CASRNSRTGGVGYTF
TGTGCCAGCAGGAACTCCCGGACAGGGGGCGTCGGCTACACCTTC
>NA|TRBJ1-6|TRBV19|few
CASSWASSPLHF
TGTGCCAGTAGTTGGGCGTCATCACCCCTCCACTTT
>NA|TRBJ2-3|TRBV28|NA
CASSSPRLNTQYF
TGTGCCAGCAGTTCTCCCCGATTAAATACGCAGTATTTT
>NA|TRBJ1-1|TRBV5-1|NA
CASSFRVRVNTEAFF
TGCGCCAGCAGCTTCCGGGTAAGGGTGAACACTGAAGCTTTCTTT
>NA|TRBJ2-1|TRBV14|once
CASSQEDEQFF
TGTGCCAGCAGCCAAGAGGACGAGCAGTTCTTC
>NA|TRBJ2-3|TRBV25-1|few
CASSRSDSSTDTQYF
TGTGCCAGCAGTAGGAGCGACAGTAGCACAGATACGCAGTATTTT
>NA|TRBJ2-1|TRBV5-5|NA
CASHAWGAASRGEQFF
TGTGCCAGCCACGCATGGGGCGCAGCTTCGAGGGGTGAGCAGTTCTTC